This TCR beta chain was sequenced in a study of T cells in women clearing cervical HPV infection listed by TCRdb under 2018. About the investigation overall: The cases were 25 to 30 women with histologically confirmed HPV16-related CIN3 or worse, and 2 of these cases were invasive cancers. Controls were more than 20 women whose single incident HPV16 infection cleared within 12 months without precancer or cancer developing. Blood from cases was collected at the visit where the lesion was first found, while blood from controls was collected once the infection could no longer be detected. For cases, a median interval of 149 days, with an interquartile range of roughly 80 to 200 days, was observed between lesion detection and blood sampling. Since HLA typing was available for only a few women, HLA type could not be ruled out as a confounder. The exploratory proof-of-principle case-control study was nested within the Guanacaste HPV Natural History Study in Costa Rica and compared TCR repertoires across cervical HPV16 outcomes. Cases were matched to controls by age within five years and by the year the sample was collected. Median age was approximately 30 years in cases versus roughly 37 in controls, and baseline characteristics did not differ significantly. The parent cohort enrolled roughly 10,000 women aged 18 or older in Guanacaste, Costa Rica, during about 1992 to 1995 and followed them for seven to eight years. As quality controls, five blinded duplicates were added to each group, bringing the total to about 60 samples made up of about 50 participants and some ten replicates. The paper's findings and limits, for the study overall: Cases had lower TRBV6-7 relative abundance than controls (roughly 0.12% versus 0.17%; Bonferroni P = 0.0008). T-cell numbers per sample were unknown, so richness differences could reflect varying T-cell content rather than repertoire biology. Random forest classifiers that combined richness and V gene abundances separated cases from controls with an estimated AUC of about 0.8. Whether associations preceded infection or resulted from infection could not be shown with the cross-sectional design, and effector/memory subsets and HPV-specific T cells were not isolated. Significantly higher TCR repertoire richness was observed in CIN3+ cases than in controls across sequencing depths, whereas no difference in evenness was found.

About this clone: Its recognized antigen is unknown. The sequenced fragment ends 3 residues before the CDR3 boundary, so the rest is inferred from the germline J gene.

Using the immunoSEQ assay, multiplex PCR amplified TCR beta CDR3 regions from an average of around 1,300 ng of genomic DNA per sample. Primer bias was corrected in the assay by using a complete synthetic TCR repertoire to establish an amplification baseline. The amplicons were sequenced using the Illumina platform. As for the original processing: Sequences were error-corrected by clustering with frequency ratios and a modified nearest-neighbor algorithm, then analyzed in the immunoSEQ Analyzer with IMGT gene definitions. At each rarefaction depth, TCR richness and evenness were averaged across 20 rarefaction repeats, and any sample with fewer sequences than the depth was left out. Wilcoxon rank sum tests with FDR correction were used to compare V, D and J gene relative abundances between the groups. An intraclass correlation of about 96% for TCR richness and an average of about 82% across about 66 gene segments were obtained from the blinded duplicates. TCRdb took over this immuneACCESS table, retaining in-frame rearrangements with V and J assigned. Such tables are incomplete; in checked studies, under half of the missing clones stem from an unresolved V gene, and the remainder is unexplained. D and trimming were read from the DNA, whereas the V and J calls and clone size are those reported in that table. The table held for this sample gives around 30,000 clones. The ten largest make up under 3.5% of the sample.

Every participant had a single incident cervical HPV16 infection, and women with prevalent HPV16 infections were excluded. Cervical HPV DNA was detected by MY09/MY11 PCR, and genotyping was performed by dot-blot hybridization. Less than 19 mL of heparinized blood was centrifuged, after which the buffy coat was aliquoted, frozen at -30 degrees C, and then stored at -80 degrees C. Genomic DNA was extracted from buffy coat specimens using QIAGEN kits. The germline V gene encodes CDR1 KGHSH and CDR2 LQKENI. V gives up 0 bases and J gives up 1 base, and the segment between their germline ends measures 12 bases. The CDR3 numbers 16 residues from cysteine through phenylalanine. The CDR3 was read in part: 39 bases, with the frame set at base 1.

Sequencing was carried out using blood buffy coat. The TCR originated in a woman aged 18-70 years with a cervical HPV16 infection that either progressed to CIN3+ or cleared (not recorded which). The V and J segments used are TRBV18 and TRBJ1-1, with TRBD1 perhaps the D gene, on 6 matching bases. The sequenced CDR3 bases are TGTGCCAGCTCACCACCGGCGGGCAGGGGGAACACTGAA. Its translation is CASSPPAGRGNTE. The CDR3 reads in full as CASSPPAGRGNTEAFF.